One and the same sample provided the 10 T cell receptor beta chains below, sequenced in a study of blood T cell repertoires in COVID-19. Produced via immunoSEQ multiplex PCR; TCRdb's table is partial and in-frame only. The sample lists tens of thousands of clones; around 87% were seen once. Input material: peripheral blood. The receptors here all came from a man older than 75 with active COVID-19.

This clone was observed a few times. The chain joins TRBV27 to TRBJ2-2; possible D gene TRBD1, 7 bases. Germline V gives CDR1 MNHEY, CDR2 SMNVEV (reference sequence). V was trimmed by 3 bases and J by 12 bases, leaving 17 bases between them. This CDR3 region has 14 residues. CDR3 in amino acids: CASSFTRGARQLFF. The CDR3 nucleotides read TGTGCCAGCAGTTTTACCAGGGGGGCCCGGCAGCTGTTTTTT.

This clone was recorded a few times. V and J are TRBV4-3 and TRBJ2-7; D possibly corresponds to TRBD1 (5 bases). The CDR3 consists of 16 residues. Trimming stripped 0 bases from V and 3 bases from J, with 15 bases between. CDR1 and CDR2 from the germline V gene are LGHNA and YSLEER. DNA of the CDR3: TGCGCCAGCAGCCAAGATTCGAAGGCAGGGTACTACGAGCAGTACTTC. This sequence encodes CASSQDSKAGYYEQYF.

This clone was counted only a few times. J is TRBJ1-5 and V is TRBV28; 8 bases are a match to TRBD1. CDR1 is MDHEN and CDR2 is SYDVKM in the germline V gene. J was trimmed by 5 bases and V by 3 bases; bases with no gene match: 6. This CDR3 is 15 amino acids long. CDR3 amino acids: CASSLSGQVYQPQHF. In DNA form, the CDR3 reads TGTGCCAGCAGTTTGTCGGGACAGGTGTATCAGCCCCAGCATTTT.

The chain carries TRBV28 and TRBJ1-2; D not certain. Trimming took off 4 bases at V and 7 bases at J, with 10 bases between the two ends. Looked up from germline, CDR1 is MDHEN and CDR2 is SYDVKM. The CDR3 sequence is 12 residues long. The CDR3 DNA is TGTGCCAGCAGTTCCCGGTTTAGTGGCTACACCTTC. Translating gives CASSSRFSGYTF.

CDR3: CASSYGGDYGYTF. In DNA form, the CDR3 reads TGTGCCAGCAGTTACGGCGGAGACTATGGCTACACCTTC. The chain couples TRBV6-5 to TRBJ1-2; D is undetermined. This CDR3 region has 13 residues. Germline CDR1 reads MNHEY; CDR2 reads SVGAGI. V was trimmed by 2 bases and J by 3 bases, leaving 7 bases between them.

The chain joins TRBV6-6 to TRBJ2-7; D is perhaps TRBD1 (5 bases). Germline V CDR1 and CDR2: MNHNY, SVGAGI (reference sequence). The CDR3 spans 14 residues. V was trimmed by 2 bases and J by 2 bases, leaving 10 bases between them. As DNA, the CDR3 is TGTGCCAGCAGTTACGGGGCAGGGACCTACGAGCAGTACTTC. It yields the protein CASSYGAGTYEQYF.

Note on this clone: The junction departs from germline at one end; a sequencing error may be responsible. The chain combines TRBV18 with TRBJ2-3; D might be TRBD2 (5 bases). This CDR3 is 15 amino acids long. Germline CDR1 reads KGHSH; CDR2 reads LQKENI. The CDR3: CASSPGVSSIDTQYF. In nucleotides, the CDR3 is TGTGCCAGCTCACCTGGGGTGTCTAGCATAGATACGCAGTATTTT.

This chain uses TRBV11-2 with TRBJ2-7; TRBD2 is a possible D gene (5 bases). This CDR3 is built from 14 residues. Trimming took 5 bases from V and 6 from J, leaving 17 bases between them. Germline loops: CDR1 SGHAT, CDR2 FQNNGV. The chain's CDR3 is CASSPVGLRAEQYF. The CDR3 DNA sequence: TGTGCCAGCAGCCCTGTCGGACTGCGTGCCGAGCAGTACTTC. Filled out from reference TRBV11-2 and TRBJ2-7, the complete variable domain reads EAGVAQSPRYKIIEKRQSVAFWCNPISGHATLYWYQQILGQGPKLLIQFQNNGVVDDSQLPKDRFSAERLKGVDSTLKIQPAKLEDSAVYLCASSPVGLRAEQYFGPGTRLTVT.

This clone came up a few times. This chain joins TRBV11-3 and TRBJ2-3; possible D gene TRBD1, 6 bases. V lost 5 bases, J lost 3 bases, and 15 bases lay in between. Germline V gene data show CDR1 as SGHNT and CDR2 as YENEEA. There are 15 residues in the CDR3. CDR3 bases: TGTGCCAGCAGCCTTGGACAGATAGTAACAGATACGCAGTATTTT. Protein sequence: CASSLGQIVTDTQYF.

Only one count was recorded for this clone. The rearrangement links TRBV5-8 to TRBJ1-1, with D perhaps TRBD1 (5 bases). V was shortened by 2 bases and J by 3 bases, with 11 bases between the two germline ends. In germline, CDR1 is SGHTS, CDR2 YDEGEE. The CDR3 runs 14 residues. This CDR3 reads CASSFRGPDTEAFF. The CDR3 DNA sequence: TGTGCCAGCAGCTTTAGGGGCCCGGACACTGAAGCTTTCTTT.